This TCR beta chain was captured by sequencing in a study of T-cell reconstitution after alpha-beta-depleted transplantation in children. Unique molecular identifiers were used to barcode this TCRbeta library. TCRdb re-analysed the PCR reads in MiXCR, keeping a single row per CDR3 protein. The sample shows some 220,000 distinct CDR3 sequences, around 9.6% of them seen only once. The V and J ends lost 7 bases and 4 bases respectively, with 16 bases between them. The CDR3 is 14 residues long. CDR1 and CDR2 from the germline V gene are SNHLY and FYNNEI. This clonotype was seen more than once but under ten times.

This sequence originates from a human donor who donated a stem cell graft to a child with acute lymphoblastic leukemia. Specimen: PBMCs from the stem cell graft donor, collected from the stem cell graft. The chain combines TRBV2 with TRBJ2-5, with D possibly being TRBD2 (6 bases). The CDR3 loop is CASTGRGRGETQYF. CDR3 DNA sequence: TGTGCCAGCACTGGGCGGGGCAGAGGAGAGACCCAGTACTTC.